This T cell receptor (beta chain) emerged from a study of shared clonotypes between healthy human individuals. Genomic DNA, for the unsorted samples, came from tens of millions of PBMCs. Execution of the assay was at deep level. The authors' processing: Filtering differed for immunoSEQ, which gave only junction sequences without quality scores. Libraries were prepared by immunoSEQ multiplex PCR; TCRdb keeps only in-frame clonotypes and omits some of them. That table supplies the V and J calls and clone size; D and trimming were determined from the DNA. The sample lists 400,000 to 500,000 clones, roughly 85% occurring once. This CDR3 is built from 15 residues. Germline CDR1 reads SGHTA; CDR2 reads FQGNSA. Unmatched junction bases numbered 13, after V lost 5 bases and J lost 7 bases.

The V gene is TRBV7-2, the J gene TRBJ2-5; 7 nucleotides match TRBD2. Sequenced material: PBMCs. The source is a woman in her thirties or forties in good health. Some clones in this sample may be carry-over from other donors' samples. The DNA for the CDR3 is TGTGCCAGCAGCACTAGGAACACCCCGGGGGGGACCCAGTACTTC. Protein sequence: CASSTRNTPGGTQYF.